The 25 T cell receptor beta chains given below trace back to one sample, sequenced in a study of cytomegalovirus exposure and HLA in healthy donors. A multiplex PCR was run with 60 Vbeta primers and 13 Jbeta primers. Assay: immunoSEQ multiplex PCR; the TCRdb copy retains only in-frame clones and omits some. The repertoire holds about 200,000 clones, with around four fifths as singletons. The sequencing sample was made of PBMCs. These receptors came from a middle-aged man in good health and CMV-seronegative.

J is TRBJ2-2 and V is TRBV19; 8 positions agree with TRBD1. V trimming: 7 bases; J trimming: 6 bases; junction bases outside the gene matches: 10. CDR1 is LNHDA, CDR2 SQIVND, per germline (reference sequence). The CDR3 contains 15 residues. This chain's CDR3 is CASTPGQGWPGELFF. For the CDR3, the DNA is TGTGCCAGTACCCCTGGACAGGGTTGGCCCGGGGAGCTGTTTTTT.

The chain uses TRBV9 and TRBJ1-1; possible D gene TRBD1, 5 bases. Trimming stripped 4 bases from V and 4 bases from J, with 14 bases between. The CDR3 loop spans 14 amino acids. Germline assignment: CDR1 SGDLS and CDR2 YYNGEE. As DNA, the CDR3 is TGTGCCAGCAGCTTGAGAACAGGTTTCACTGAAGCTTTCTTT. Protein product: CASSLRTGFTEAFF.

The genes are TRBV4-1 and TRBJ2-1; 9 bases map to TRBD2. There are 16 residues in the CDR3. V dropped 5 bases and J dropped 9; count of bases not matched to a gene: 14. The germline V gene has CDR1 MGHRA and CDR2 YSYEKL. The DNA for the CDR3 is TGCGCCAGCAGCGGGGGTTTAGGAGCGGGGGGCTCTGAGCAGTTCTTC. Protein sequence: CASSGGLGAGGSEQFF.

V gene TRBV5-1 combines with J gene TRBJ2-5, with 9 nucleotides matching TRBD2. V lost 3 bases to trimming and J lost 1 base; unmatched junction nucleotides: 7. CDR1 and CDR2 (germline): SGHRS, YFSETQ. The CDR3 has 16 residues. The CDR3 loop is CASSYGLAYIQETQYF. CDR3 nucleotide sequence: TGCGCCAGCAGCTATGGACTAGCGTATATCCAAGAGACCCAGTACTTC.

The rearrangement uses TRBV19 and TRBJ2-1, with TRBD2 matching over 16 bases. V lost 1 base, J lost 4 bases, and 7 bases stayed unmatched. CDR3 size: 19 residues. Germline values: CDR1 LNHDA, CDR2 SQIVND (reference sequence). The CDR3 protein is CASSIVRGLAGGGYNEQFF. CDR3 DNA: TGTGCCAGTAGTATAGTCCGGGGACTAGCGGGAGGGGGTTACAATGAGCAGTTCTTC.

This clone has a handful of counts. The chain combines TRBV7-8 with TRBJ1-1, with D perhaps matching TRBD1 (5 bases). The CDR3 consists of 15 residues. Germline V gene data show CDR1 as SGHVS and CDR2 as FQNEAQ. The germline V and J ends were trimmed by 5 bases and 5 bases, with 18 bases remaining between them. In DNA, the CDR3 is TGTGCCAGCAGCCCAGAGGCAGGGTCGTCGACTGAAGCTTTCTTT. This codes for CASSPEAGSSTEAFF. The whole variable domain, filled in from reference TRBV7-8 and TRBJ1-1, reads GAGVSQSPRYKVAKRGQDVALRCDPISGHVSLFWYQQALGQGPEFLTYFQNEAQLDKSGLPSDRFFAERPEGSVSTLKIQRTQQEDSAVYLCASSPEAGSSTEAFFGQGTRLTVV.

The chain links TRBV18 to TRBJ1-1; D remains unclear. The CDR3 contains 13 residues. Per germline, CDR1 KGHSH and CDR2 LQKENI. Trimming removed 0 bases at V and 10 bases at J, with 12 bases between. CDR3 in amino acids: CASSPPTFTRAFF. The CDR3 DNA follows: TGTGCCAGCTCACCACCGACTTTTACAAGAGCTTTCTTT.

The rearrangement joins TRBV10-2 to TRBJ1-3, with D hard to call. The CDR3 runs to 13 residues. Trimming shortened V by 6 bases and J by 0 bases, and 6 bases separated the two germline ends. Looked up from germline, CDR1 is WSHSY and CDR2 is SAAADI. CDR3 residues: CASRGSSGNTIYF. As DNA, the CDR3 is TGCGCCAGCAGGGGGAGCTCTGGAAACACCATATATTTT.

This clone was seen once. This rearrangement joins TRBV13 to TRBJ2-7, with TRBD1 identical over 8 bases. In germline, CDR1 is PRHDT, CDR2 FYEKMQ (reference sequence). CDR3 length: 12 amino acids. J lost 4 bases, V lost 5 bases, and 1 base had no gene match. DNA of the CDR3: TGTGCCAGCAGCCGACAGGGGTACGAGCAGTACTTC. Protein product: CASSRQGYEQYF.

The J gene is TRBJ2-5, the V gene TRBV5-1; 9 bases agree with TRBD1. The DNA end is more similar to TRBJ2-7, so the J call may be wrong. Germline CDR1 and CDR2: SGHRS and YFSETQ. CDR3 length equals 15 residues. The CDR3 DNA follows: TGCGCCAGCAGCTTCGGAACAGGGGGCCCCTACGAGCAGTACTTC. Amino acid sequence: CASSFGTGGPYEQYF.

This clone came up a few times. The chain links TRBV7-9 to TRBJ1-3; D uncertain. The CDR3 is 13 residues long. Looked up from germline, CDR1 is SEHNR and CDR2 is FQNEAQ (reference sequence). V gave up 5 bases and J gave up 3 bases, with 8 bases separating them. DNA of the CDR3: TGTGCCAGCAGCCCCGCCTATGGAAACACCATATATTTT. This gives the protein CASSPAYGNTIYF.

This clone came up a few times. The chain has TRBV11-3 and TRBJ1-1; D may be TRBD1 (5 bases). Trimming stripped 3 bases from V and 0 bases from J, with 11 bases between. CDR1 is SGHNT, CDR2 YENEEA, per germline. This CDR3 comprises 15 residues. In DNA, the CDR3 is TGTGCCAGCAGCTTGGGGGGACGCCTGAACACTGAAGCTTTCTTT. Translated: CASSLGGRLNTEAFF.

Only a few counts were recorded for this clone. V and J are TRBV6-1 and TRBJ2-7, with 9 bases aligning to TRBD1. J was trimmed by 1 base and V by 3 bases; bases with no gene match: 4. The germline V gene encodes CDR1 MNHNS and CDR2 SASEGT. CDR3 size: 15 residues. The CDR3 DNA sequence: TGTGCCAGCAGTGACCTGGGACAGGGATCCTACGAGCAGTACTTC. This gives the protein CASSDLGQGSYEQYF.

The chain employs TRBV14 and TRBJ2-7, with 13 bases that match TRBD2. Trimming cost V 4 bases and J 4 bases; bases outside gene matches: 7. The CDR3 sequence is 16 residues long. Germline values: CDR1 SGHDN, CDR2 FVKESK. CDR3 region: CASSPPGLAGMYEQYF. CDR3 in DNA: TGTGCCAGCAGCCCGCCGGGACTAGCGGGAATGTACGAGCAGTACTTC.

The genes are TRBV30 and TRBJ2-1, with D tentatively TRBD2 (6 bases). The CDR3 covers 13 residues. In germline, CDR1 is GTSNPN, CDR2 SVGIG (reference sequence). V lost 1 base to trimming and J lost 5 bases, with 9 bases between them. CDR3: CAWSGGMNNEQFF. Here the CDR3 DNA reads TGTGCCTGGAGTGGCGGGATGAACAATGAGCAGTTCTTC.

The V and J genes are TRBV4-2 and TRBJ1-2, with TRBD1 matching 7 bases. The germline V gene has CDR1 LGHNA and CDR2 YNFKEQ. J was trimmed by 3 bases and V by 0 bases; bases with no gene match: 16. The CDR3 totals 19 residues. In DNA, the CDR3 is TGTGCCAGCAGCCAAGATCGACCCCGAAGGAGGGGGCTGGACTATGGCTACACCTTC. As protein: CASSQDRPRRRGLDYGYTF.

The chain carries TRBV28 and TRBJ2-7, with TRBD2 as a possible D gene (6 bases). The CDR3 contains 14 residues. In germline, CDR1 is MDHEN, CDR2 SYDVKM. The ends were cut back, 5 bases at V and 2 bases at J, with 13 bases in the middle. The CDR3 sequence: CASSPPGLTYEQYF. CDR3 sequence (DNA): TGTGCCAGCAGTCCTCCGGGACTGACCTACGAGCAGTACTTC. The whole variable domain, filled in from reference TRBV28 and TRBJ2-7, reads DVKVTQSSRYLVKRTGEKVFLECVQDMDHENMFWYRQDPGLGLRLIYFSYDVKMKEKGDIPEGYSVSREKKERFSLILESASTNQTSMYLCASSPPGLTYEQYFGPGTRLTVT.

CDR3 region: CASSSLQGINQPQHF. The CDR3 DNA sequence: TGTGCCAGCAGCTCACTACAGGGAATCAATCAGCCCCAGCATTTT. The rearrangement uses TRBV5-6 and TRBJ1-5; D perhaps matches TRBD1 (6 bases). The CDR3 covers 15 residues. V dropped 3 bases and J dropped 3 bases, with 13 bases sitting between them. Germline values: CDR1 SGHDT, CDR2 YYEEEE. Looking up the rest from reference TRBV5-6 and TRBJ1-5 gives the full variable domain: DAGVTQSPTHLIKTRGQQVTLRCSPKSGHDTVSWYQQALGQGPQFIFQYYEEEERQRGNFPDRFSGHQFPNYSSELNVNALLLGDSALYLCASSSLQGINQPQHFGDGTRLSIL.

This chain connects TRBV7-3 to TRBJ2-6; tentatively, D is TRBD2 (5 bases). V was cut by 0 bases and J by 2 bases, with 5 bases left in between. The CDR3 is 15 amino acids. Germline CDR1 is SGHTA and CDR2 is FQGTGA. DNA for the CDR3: TGTGCCAGCAGCTTAACCGGGACTGGGGCCAACGTCCTGACTTTC. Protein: CASSLTGTGANVLTF. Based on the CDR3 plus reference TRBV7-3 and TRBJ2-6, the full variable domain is GAGVSQTPSNKVTEKGKYVELRCDPISGHTALYWYRQSLGQGPEFLIYFQGTGAADDSGLPNDRFFAVRPEGSVSTLKIQRTERGDSAVYLCASSLTGTGANVLTFGAGSRLTVL.

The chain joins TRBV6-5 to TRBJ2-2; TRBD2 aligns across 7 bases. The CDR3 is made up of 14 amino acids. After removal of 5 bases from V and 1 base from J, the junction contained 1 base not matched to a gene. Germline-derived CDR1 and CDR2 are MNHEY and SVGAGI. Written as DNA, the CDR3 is TGTGCCAGCAGTGGGGGGGGGAACACCGGGGAGCTGTTTTTT. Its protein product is CASSGGGNTGELFF.

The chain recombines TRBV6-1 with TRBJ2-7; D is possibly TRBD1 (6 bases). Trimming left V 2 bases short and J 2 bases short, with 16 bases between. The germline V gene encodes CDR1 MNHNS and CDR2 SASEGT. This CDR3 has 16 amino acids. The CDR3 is CASSETRDTFPYEQYF. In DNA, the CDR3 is TGTGCCAGCAGTGAAACCCGGGACACCTTCCCCTACGAGCAGTACTTC.

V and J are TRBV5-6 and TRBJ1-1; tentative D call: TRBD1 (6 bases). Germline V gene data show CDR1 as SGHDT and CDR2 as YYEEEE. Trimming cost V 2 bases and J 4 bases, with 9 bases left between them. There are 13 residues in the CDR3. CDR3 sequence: CASSFPGVTEAFF. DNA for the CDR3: TGTGCCAGCAGCTTTCCAGGGGTCACTGAAGCTTTCTTT.

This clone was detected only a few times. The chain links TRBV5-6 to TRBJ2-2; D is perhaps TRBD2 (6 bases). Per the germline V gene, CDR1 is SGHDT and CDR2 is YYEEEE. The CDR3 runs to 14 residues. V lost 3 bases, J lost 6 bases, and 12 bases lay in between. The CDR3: CASSWQGGPGELFF. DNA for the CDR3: TGTGCCAGCAGCTGGCAGGGAGGCCCCGGGGAGCTGTTTTTT.

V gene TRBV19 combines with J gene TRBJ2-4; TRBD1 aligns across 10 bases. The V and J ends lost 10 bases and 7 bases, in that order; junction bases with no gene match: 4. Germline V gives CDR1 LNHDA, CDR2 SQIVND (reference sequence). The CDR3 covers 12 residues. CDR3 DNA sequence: TGTGCCACCCGGACAGGGGGTAACATTCAGTACTTC. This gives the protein CATRTGGNIQYF.

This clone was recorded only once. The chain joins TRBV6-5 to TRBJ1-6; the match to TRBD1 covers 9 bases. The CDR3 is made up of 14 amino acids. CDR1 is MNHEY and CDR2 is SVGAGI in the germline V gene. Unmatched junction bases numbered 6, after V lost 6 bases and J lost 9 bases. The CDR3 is CASSWDRVRSPLHF. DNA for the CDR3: TGTGCCAGCAGCTGGGACAGGGTACGTTCACCCCTCCACTTT.